Each of the 21 T cell receptor beta chains below was sequenced from the same sample in a study of human T cells and chemical hapten exposure. TCRdb ran MiXCR on the RACE reads and lists one entry per CDR3 protein. The sample has 80,000 to 100,000 distinct CDR3 sequences, under 14% seen once; the top ten hold 2.5% to 4%. The time point was: pre-sensitization, week 0. Treatment: therapeutic diphenylcyclopropenone sensitization with weekly scalp DPC. The sequenced sample was whole blood, obtained in connection with sensitization to the hapten diphenylcyclopropenone (DPC). Receptor source: a woman aged 55-75 years with alopecia areata. Some clones in this sample may be carry-over from other donors' samples.

This clonotype was recorded many times. One end of the junction fails to match germline, which may point to a read error. The chain links TRBV10-1 to TRBJ1-1; D possibly corresponds to TRBD1 (5 bases). CDR1 is WNHNN, CDR2 SYGVQD, per germline (reference sequence). The CDR3 is made up of 15 amino acids. The CDR3 coding sequence is TGCGCCACCAGTGGTAGGCGAGGCAGGGACACTGAAGCTTTCTTT. Its protein product is CATSGRRGRDTEAFF.

A few counts support this clonotype. This sequence joins TRBV15 and TRBJ2-5, with D perhaps TRBD1 (6 bases). Germline lookup yields CDR1 LNHNV and CDR2 YYDKDF (reference sequence). Trimming took 0 bases from V and 2 from J, leaving 7 bases between them. This CDR3 contains 14 residues. The CDR3 region is CATSREGTQETQYF. The CDR3 DNA reads as TGTGCCACCAGCAGAGAGGGGACACAAGAGACCCAGTACTTC. The full variable domain, in which reference TRBV15 and TRBJ2-5 provide the parts outside the CDR3, is DAMVIQNPRYQVTQFGKPVTLSCSQTLNHNVMYWYQQKSSQAPKLLFHYYDKDFNNEADTPDNFQSRRPNTSFCFLDIRSPGLGDTAMYLCATSREGTQETQYFGPGTRLLVL.

Many counts were recorded for this clonotype. The chain recombines TRBV6-6 with TRBJ1-5, with 10 bases matching TRBD1. The germline V gene encodes CDR1 MNHNY and CDR2 SVGAGI (reference sequence). The V and J ends lost 6 bases and 2 bases, in that order; junction bases with no gene match: 7. The CDR3 has 16 residues. CDR3 sequence: CASSPLGQGGNQPQHF. DNA for the CDR3: TGTGCCAGCAGCCCCCTCGGACAGGGGGGCAATCAGCCCCAGCATTTT.

This clonotype turned up a few times. The CDR3 region is CASSSFRDLRTDTQYF. The CDR3 nucleotides are TGTGCCAGCAGCTCTTTCCGGGACCTCCGCACAGATACGCAGTATTTT. This chain links TRBV7-2 with TRBJ2-3, with D perhaps matching TRBD1 or TRBD2 (5 bases each). V gave up 4 bases and J gave up 1 base, with 15 bases separating them. This CDR3 region has 16 residues. Germline V gene sequence: CDR1 SGHTA, CDR2 FQGNSA. The full variable domain, completed using reference TRBV7-2 and TRBJ2-3, is GAGVSQSPSNKVTEKGKDVELRCDPISGHTALYWYRQSLGQGLEFLIYFQGNSAPDKSGLPSDRFSAERTGGSVSTLTIQRTQQEDSAVYLCASSSFRDLRTDTQYFGPGTRLTVL.

The chain is built from TRBV6-1 and TRBJ2-2, with 9 bases matching TRBD2. Germline V gene data show CDR1 as MNHNS and CDR2 as SASEGT. The CDR3 runs to 15 residues. Trimming removed 2 bases from V and 6 bases from J; junction bases left unmatched: 4. CDR3 nucleotide sequence: TGTGCCAGCAGTGAAAGGCGGGGGGGCCCCGGGGAGCTGTTTTTT. It translates to CASSERRGGPGELFF.

The CDR3 here is CASARDSAPYYEQYF. CDR3 DNA sequence: TGTGCCAGCGCGCGGGACTCGGCCCCCTACTACGAGCAGTACTTC. The V call is TRBV18, the J call TRBJ2-7; D perhaps matches TRBD2 (6 bases). This CDR3 comprises 15 residues. The germline gives CDR1 KGHSH, CDR2 LQKENI. V lost 8 bases to trimming and J lost 3 bases, with 20 bases between them. The full variable domain, its missing parts supplied by reference TRBV18 and TRBJ2-7, is NAGVMQNPRHLVRRRGQEARLRCSPMKGHSHVYWYRQLPEEGLKFMVYLQKENIIDESGMPKERFSAEFPKEGPSILRIQQVVRGDSAAYFCASARDSAPYYEQYFGPGTRLTVT.

The rearrangement uses TRBV25-1 and TRBJ1-1; the D gene is possibly TRBD1 (5 bases). This CDR3 has 16 residues. V lost 1 base and J lost 1, with 13 bases in between. The V gene's germline CDR1 is MGHDK and CDR2 SYGVNS. In DNA form, the CDR3 reads TGTGCCAGCAGTGAATCTGCGGGGCGAGGGAACACTGAAGCTTTCTTT. It is translated as CASSESAGRGNTEAFF.

This clonotype was recorded at least ten times. The rearrangement links TRBV7-2 to TRBJ1-3; D not resolved. Germline CDR1 SGHTA, CDR2 FQGNSA. CDR3 length: 15 residues. Trimming left V 5 bases short and J 0 bases short, with 11 bases between. CDR3 region: CASSPGPTSGNTIYF. The CDR3 DNA is TGTGCCAGCAGCCCAGGCCCCACCTCTGGAAACACCATATATTTT.

This clonotype has at least ten counts. This sequence joins TRBV7-8 and TRBJ1-1, with TRBD1 identical over 8 bases. The CDR3 consists of 14 residues. With 8 bases clipped from V and 4 bases from J, the junction kept 9 bases outside the gene matches. Germline assignment: CDR1 SGHVS and CDR2 FQNEAQ. In DNA, the CDR3 is TGTGCCAGCCAGAGACAGGGGAGTAGCACTGAAGCTTTCTTT. This gives the protein CASQRQGSSTEAFF.

This clonotype occurred many times. This chain uses TRBV7-9 with TRBJ2-1; D unclear. Germline V CDR1 and CDR2: SEHNR, FQNEAQ (reference sequence). Deletions cut 0 bases from V and 9 bases from J, with 9 bases between. This CDR3 spans 13 amino acids. CDR3 nucleotide sequence: TGTGCCAGCAGCTTAGCAGGGTTACGTGAGCAGTTCTTC. Amino acids: CASSLAGLREQFF.

This clonotype has only a few counts. The rearrangement joins TRBV30 to TRBJ1-4, with TRBD1 matching 8 bases. V lost 3 bases and J lost 8; bases outside the gene matches: 8. Germline V gene sequence: CDR1 GTSNPN, CDR2 SVGIG (reference sequence). The CDR3 is 14 amino acids. CDR3 coding DNA: TGTGCCTGGAGCAGAGGACAGGGTTGGGAAAAACTGTTTTTT. Translated, it gives CAWSRGQGWEKLFF.

This clonotype showed up many times. The rearrangement uses TRBV12-5 and TRBJ2-7, with D tentatively TRBD1 or TRBD2 (6 bases each). The CDR3 length is 14 residues. The germline gives CDR1 LGHNT, CDR2 FRNRAP. V gave up 6 bases and J gave up 7 bases, with 19 bases separating them. The CDR3 region is CASGPGPGAEEQYF. The DNA for the CDR3 is TGTGCTAGTGGCCCAGGTCCGGGGGCGGAAGAGCAGTACTTC.

The table lists this clonotype with many counts. The chain has TRBV19 and TRBJ1-5; D remains unclear. The length of the CDR3 is 13 residues. Germline CDR1 is LNHDA and CDR2 is SQIVND (reference sequence). The germline V and J ends were trimmed by 8 bases and 4 bases, with 12 bases remaining between them. The CDR3 bases are TGTGCCAGTGGATTCACAGCTAATCAGCCCCAGCATTTT. Protein: CASGFTANQPQHF. Full variable domain (remainder filled in from reference TRBV19 and TRBJ1-5): DGGITQSPKYLFRKEGQNVTLSCEQNLNHDAMYWYRQDPGQGLRLIYYSQIVNDFQKGDIAEGYSVSREKKESFPLTVTSAQKNPTAFYLCASGFTANQPQHFGDGTRLSIL.

This chain links TRBV7-3 with TRBJ2-3; maybe TRBD2 (6 bases). With 1 base removed from V and 2 bases from J, the gap between germline ends came to 10 bases. The CDR3 is 15 residues long. Germline-derived CDR1 and CDR2 are SGHTA and FQGTGA. The CDR3 nucleotides are TGTGCCAGCAGCTTAAACGGGGGATACACAGATACGCAGTATTTT. Its protein is CASSLNGGYTDTQYF.

This clonotype was found many times. V usage is TRBV7-3 and J usage is TRBJ2-7; D is unresolved. Germline CDR1 and CDR2: SGHTA and FQGTGA. Trimming pared 2 bases from V and 0 bases from J, leaving 8 bases between. This CDR3 comprises 14 residues. CDR3 sequence reads: CASSLSANSYEQYF. The CDR3 region has the DNA TGTGCCAGCAGCTTATCAGCAAACTCCTACGAGCAGTACTTC.

This clonotype has ten or more counts. This chain uses TRBV12-3 or TRBV12-4 with TRBJ2-7; tentatively, D is TRBD1 (5 bases). The V end was cut by 3 bases, the J end by 10 bases, with 22 bases between. CDR3 length: 15 amino acids. In DNA, the CDR3 is TGTGCCAGCAGTTTGGGTCTCCAGGGCTTGGAGAAACAGTACTTC. Protein: CASSLGLQGLEKQYF.

This clonotype was picked up a small number of times. CDR3 nucleotides: TGTGCCAGCAGTGACTATAGCACAGATACGCAGTATTTT. This translates into CASSDYSTDTQYF. This chain joins TRBV6-5 and TRBJ2-3, with D maybe TRBD2 (5 bases). The CDR3 is 13 residues long. Germline V gene data show CDR1 as MNHEY and CDR2 as SVGAGI. Trimming shortened V by 5 bases and J by 0 bases, and 6 bases separated the two germline ends.

The V and J genes are TRBV20-1 and TRBJ1-2; D perhaps matches TRBD1 (5 bases). The CDR3 has 13 amino acids. V shed 3 bases and J shed 6 bases, with 14 bases lying between them. Germline V gene sequence: CDR1 DFQATT, CDR2 SNEGSKA (reference sequence). The CDR3, as DNA: TGCAGTGCTAGCTTGCAGGGAGAGCATGGCTACACCTTC. It yields the protein CSASLQGEHGYTF.

This clonotype was observed at least ten times. The chain is built from TRBV20-1 and TRBJ2-7, with a possible D match to TRBD1 (6 bases). The length of the CDR3 is 13 residues. V was trimmed by 6 bases and J by 2 bases, leaving 14 bases between them. The germline CDR1 and CDR2 sequences are DFQATT and SNEGSKA (reference sequence). The CDR3 protein is CSANKQGAYEQYF. The CDR3 coding sequence is TGCAGTGCCAATAAACAGGGAGCCTACGAGCAGTACTTC.

This clonotype showed up just a few times. The chain uses TRBV7-8 and TRBJ1-5, with D hard to call. Trimming cost V 5 bases and J 7 bases, with 15 bases left between them. Germline V lookup: CDR1 SGHVS, CDR2 FQNEAQ. CDR3 length: 14 residues. The CDR3 region has the DNA TGTGCCAGCAGCCCAGGACGCGGATGGCAGCCCCAGCATTTT. This encodes CASSPGRGWQPQHF. The full variable domain, with the rest looked up from reference TRBV7-8 and TRBJ1-5, is GAGVSQSPRYKVAKRGQDVALRCDPISGHVSLFWYQQALGQGPEFLTYFQNEAQLDKSGLPSDRFFAERPEGSVSTLKIQRTQQEDSAVYLCASSPGRGWQPQHFGDGTRLSIL.

There are many counts of this clonotype. This chain links TRBV5-1 with TRBJ1-2; TRBD1 is a possible D gene (5 bases). CDR3 length: 12 residues. Trimming stripped 4 bases from V and 10 bases from J, with 14 bases between. Germline-derived CDR1 and CDR2 are SGHRS and YFSETQ. In DNA, the CDR3 is TGCGCCAGCAGCCGGGGGGGACCGCCCTACACCTTC. Protein product: CASSRGGPPYTF.